The 24 T cell receptor beta chains below all came from one sample that was sequenced in a study of T cell repertoires in cytomegalovirus infection. TCRdb recomputed calls from the reads with MiXCR, one row per CDR3 protein. The sample lists a few hundred thousand distinct CDR3 sequences; around two fifths were seen once. These TCRs' antigens remain unknown. Sample: cultured PBMCs, taken from culture after CMV antigen stimulation. The receptors shown here come from a human donor in good health (CMV status not recorded). Some clones in this sample may be carry-over from other donors' samples.

This clonotype has only one observation. The gene calls are TRBV19 and TRBJ1-1; TRBD1 agrees at 8 bases. Germline CDR1 LNHDA, CDR2 SQIVND (reference sequence). Trimming at V came to 4 bases and at J to 3 bases, leaving 16 bases not matched to a gene. The CDR3 loop spans 18 amino acids. CDR3 sequence reads: CASSKGAGQGAWDTEAFF. CDR3 coding DNA: TGTGCCAGTAGTAAAGGAGCCGGGCAGGGGGCTTGGGACACTGAAGCTTTCTTT.

This chain connects TRBV29-1 to TRBJ2-7; 8 positions agree with TRBD1. Germline-derived CDR1 and CDR2 are SQVTM and ANQGSEA. The junction had 7 bases not matched to a gene; V was cut back by 3 bases and J by 3 bases. The CDR3 covers 14 residues. The CDR3: CSVEVTGGIYEQYF. The CDR3 nucleotides read TGCAGCGTTGAGGTAACAGGGGGGATCTACGAGCAGTACTTC.

The rearrangement links TRBV2 to TRBJ1-4, with no clear D. Trimming cost V 6 bases and J 12 bases, with 20 bases left between them. Germline CDR1 reads SNHLY; CDR2 reads FYNNEI. The CDR3 has 14 amino acids. The CDR3 loop is CASSATNGPVELFF. In DNA, the CDR3 is TGTGCCAGCAGCGCGACAAATGGTCCTGTAGAACTGTTTTTT. The full variable domain, its missing parts supplied by reference TRBV2 and TRBJ1-4, is EPEVTQTPSHQVTQMGQEVILRCVPISNHLYFYWYRQILGQKVEFLVSFYNNEISEKSEIFDDQFSVERPDGSNFTLKIRSTKLEDSAMYFCASSATNGPVELFFGSGTQLSVL.

This clonotype was seen repeatedly, ten times or more. The rearrangement uses TRBV7-2 and TRBJ2-1; 9 bases are a match to TRBD2. V was clipped by 2 bases and J by 3 bases; unmatched bases: 5. Germline V lookup: CDR1 SGHTA, CDR2 FQGNSA. CDR3 size: 16 residues. Written as DNA, the CDR3 is TGTGCCAGCAGCTTACTAGCGGGGACTCACTACAATGAGCAGTTCTTC. Translated, it gives CASSLLAGTHYNEQFF.

This clonotype showed up just a few times. The J gene is TRBJ2-7, the V gene TRBV7-2, with 10 bases lining up with TRBD1. Germline V gene lookup returns CDR1 SGHTA and CDR2 FQGNSA. The CDR3 loop spans 15 amino acids. After removal of 4 bases from V and 4 bases from J, the junction contained 7 bases not matched to a gene. The CDR3: CASSSRDRGLYEQYF. CDR3 nucleotides: TGTGCCAGCAGCTCAAGAGACAGGGGGCTATACGAGCAGTACTTC.

J is TRBJ2-1 and V is TRBV12-3 or TRBV12-4; D is perhaps TRBD2 (6 bases). Trimming removed 2 bases at V and 5 bases at J, with 13 bases between. This CDR3 region has 15 residues. The CDR3 DNA sequence: TGTGCCAGCAGTTTACCGGGACTCATAGACAATGAGCAGTTCTTC. Encoded protein: CASSLPGLIDNEQFF.

V usage is TRBV28 and J usage is TRBJ1-5; D call uncertain. Germline V gene sequence: CDR1 MDHEN, CDR2 SYDVKM. The CDR3 consists of 12 residues. V dropped 7 bases and J dropped 2 bases, with 6 bases sitting between them. DNA for the CDR3: TGTGCCAGCACGGAGCGCAATCAGCCCCAGCATTTT. Protein: CASTERNQPQHF.

This clonotype was detected once. The gene calls are TRBV4-2 and TRBJ2-4, with 9 bases fitting TRBD2. Germline V gene sequence: CDR1 LGHNA, CDR2 YNFKEQ. CDR3 size: 17 residues. J gave up 2 bases and V 0 bases, and 5 bases lay outside the gene matches. The chain's CDR3 is CASSQEKREVTKNIQYF. The CDR3 DNA sequence: TGTGCCAGCAGCCAAGAAAAGCGGGAGGTCACCAAAAACATTCAGTACTTC.

In its sample, this clonotype was seen a few times. The chain combines TRBV12-3 or TRBV12-4 with TRBJ2-7; the D is unclear. Trimming shortened V by 2 bases and J by 0 bases, and 8 bases separated the two germline ends. The CDR3 has 14 amino acids. CDR3: CASSLSSYSYEQYF. The CDR3 DNA is TGTGCCAGCAGTTTATCCAGCTACTCCTACGAGCAGTACTTC.

This clonotype was recorded only once. The chain combines TRBV19 with TRBJ1-2, with 12 bases that match TRBD1. From germline, CDR1 is LNHDA and CDR2 SQIVND (reference sequence). V was clipped by 6 bases and J by 3 bases; unmatched bases: 5. The CDR3 covers 15 residues. The CDR3 DNA reads TGTGCCAGTAGCCGGGACAGGGGGCGCGACTATGGCTACACCTTC. Translated, it gives CASSRDRGRDYGYTF.

The table lists this clonotype with a count of one. The rearrangement links TRBV6-8 to TRBJ1-2; D gene ambiguous. Trimming stripped 6 bases from V and 6 bases from J, with 14 bases between. CDR1 is MNHGY, CDR2 SAAAGT, per germline. CDR3 size: 13 residues. CDR3 in DNA: TGTGCCAGCAGACAAACGGTGGGAAATGGCTACACCTTC. Translated, it gives CASRQTVGNGYTF.

V is TRBV7-9 and J is TRBJ2-3; D is possibly TRBD1 or TRBD2 (5 bases each). With 8 bases removed from V and 10 bases from J, the gap between germline ends came to 25 bases. The CDR3 length is 15 residues. The V gene's germline CDR1 is SEHNR and CDR2 FQNEAQ (reference sequence). CDR3 bases: TGTGCCAGCTCTGGGGGAGCCCCCATCCCGCTGGCGCAGTATTTT. Translated: CASSGGAPIPLAQYF.

This chain uses TRBV2 with TRBJ2-5; D call uncertain. Germline-derived CDR1 and CDR2 are SNHLY and FYNNEI. This CDR3 contains 13 residues. The V gene lost 3 bases and the J gene lost 2 bases, with 7 bases spanning the gap. Here the CDR3 DNA reads TGTGCCAGCAGTGAGGGGATGCAAGAGACCCAGTACTTC. Translation: CASSEGMQETQYF.

The sample holds a few counts of this clonotype. The rearrangement links TRBV11-2 to TRBJ2-3; D is unresolved. CDR1 is SGHAT, CDR2 FQNNGV, per germline. The length of the CDR3 is 11 residues. Trimming shortened V by 4 bases and J by 7 bases, and 6 bases separated the two germline ends. CDR3 in amino acids: CASSSAYTQYF. For the CDR3, the DNA is TGTGCCAGCAGCTCGGCCTATACGCAGTATTTT.

The gene calls are TRBV5-6 and TRBJ2-7; a weak D match, TRBD1 (5 bases). CDR1 and CDR2 (germline): SGHDT, YYEEEE. The CDR3 consists of 17 residues. V lost 4 bases and J lost 5, with 25 bases in between. The CDR3 sequence: CASSPWGQTPGIDEQYF. CDR3 sequence (DNA): TGTGCCAGCAGCCCCTGGGGCCAGACACCAGGGATCGACGAGCAGTACTTC.

This clonotype was seen a few times. The rearrangement uses TRBV7-2 and TRBJ1-1; D gene ambiguous. This CDR3 has 14 amino acids. V was trimmed by 4 bases and J by 3 bases, leaving 12 bases between them. Germline values: CDR1 SGHTA, CDR2 FQGNSA. The CDR3 reads CASSSRLRDTEAFF. The CDR3 coding sequence is TGTGCCAGCAGCTCCCGCCTACGGGACACTGAAGCTTTCTTT. Drawing the rest from reference TRBV7-2 and TRBJ1-1, the complete variable domain is GAGVSQSPSNKVTEKGKDVELRCDPISGHTALYWYRQSLGQGLEFLIYFQGNSAPDKSGLPSDRFSAERTGGSVSTLTIQRTQQEDSAVYLCASSSRLRDTEAFFGQGTRLTVV.

This clonotype occurred a few times. V and J are TRBV20-1 and TRBJ2-5; tentative D call: TRBD2 (5 bases). CDR1 is DFQATT, CDR2 SNEGSKA, per germline (reference sequence). Deletions cut 3 bases from V and 4 bases from J, with 15 bases between. CDR3 length: 14 amino acids. The CDR3 DNA reads TGCAGTGCTAGTCTAGGAGGTTTAGGAGAGACCCAGTACTTC. It translates to CSASLGGLGETQYF.

The chain links TRBV25-1 to TRBJ2-6; no clear D. V dropped 6 bases and J dropped 5 bases, with 17 bases sitting between them. This CDR3 contains 16 residues. Germline loops: CDR1 MGHDK, CDR2 SYGVNS. CDR3 nucleotides: TGTGCCAGCAGCCCCTCTATAGGGTTCAGGGCCAACGTCCTGACTTTC. It yields the protein CASSPSIGFRANVLTF.

The sample holds a few counts of this clonotype. This chain links TRBV20-1 with TRBJ2-3, with D possibly matching TRBD2 (5 bases). Germline loops: CDR1 DFQATT, CDR2 SNEGSKA (reference sequence). This CDR3 is built from 16 residues. Trimming pared 1 base from V and 1 base from J, leaving 15 bases between. DNA for the CDR3: TGCAGTGCTAGAGTCTACCGGGGTAGCCGCACAGATACGCAGTATTTT. Encoded protein: CSARVYRGSRTDTQYF.

The sample holds many counts of this clonotype. The chain joins TRBV7-6 to TRBJ1-2; the D gene is possibly TRBD1 (6 bases). Germline-derived CDR1 and CDR2 are SGHVS and FNYEAQ. V lost 1 base and J 4 bases, leaving 16 bases between the germline ends. The CDR3 loop spans 16 amino acids. This CDR3 is CASSLGTASSGYGYTF. CDR3 sequence (DNA): TGTGCCAGCAGCTTAGGGACAGCCAGCTCGGGCTATGGCTACACCTTC.

This clonotype was detected a few times. The chain employs TRBV4-1 and TRBJ2-2; 15 positions agree with TRBD2. Trimming at V came to 4 bases and at J to 4 bases, leaving 10 bases not matched to a gene. From germline, CDR1 is MGHRA and CDR2 YSYEKL. This CDR3 comprises 19 residues. The CDR3, as DNA: TGCGCCAGCAGCCCCAAAGGACTAGCGGGGGGGCGGGCCACCGGGGAGCTGTTTTTT. Its translation is CASSPKGLAGGRATGELFF.

This chain links TRBV12-3 or TRBV12-4 with TRBJ1-1; weak D call: TRBD1 (5 bases). The CDR3 sequence is 14 residues long. V shed 2 bases and J shed 5 bases, with 12 bases lying between them. CDR3 sequence: CASSLNGWGTEAFF. CDR3 nucleotide sequence: TGTGCCAGCAGTTTAAATGGGTGGGGGACTGAAGCTTTCTTT.

This clonotype was counted between two and nine times. The chain carries TRBV12-3 or TRBV12-4 and TRBJ2-2; the D is unclear. Trimming stripped 7 bases from V and 7 bases from J, with 16 bases between. The CDR3 sequence is 14 residues long. CDR3 region: CASTTVGRGGELFF. The CDR3 nucleotides are TGTGCCAGCACTACCGTGGGCCGCGGCGGGGAGCTGTTTTTT.

The chain is built from TRBV7-2 and TRBJ2-5; D is undetermined. Trimming pared 5 bases from V and 7 bases from J, leaving 8 bases between. Looked up from germline, CDR1 is SGHTA and CDR2 is FQGNSA. The CDR3 loop spans 11 amino acids. This CDR3 reads CASSRWGTQYF. The CDR3 DNA follows: TGTGCCAGCAGCCGTTGGGGGACCCAGTACTTC.